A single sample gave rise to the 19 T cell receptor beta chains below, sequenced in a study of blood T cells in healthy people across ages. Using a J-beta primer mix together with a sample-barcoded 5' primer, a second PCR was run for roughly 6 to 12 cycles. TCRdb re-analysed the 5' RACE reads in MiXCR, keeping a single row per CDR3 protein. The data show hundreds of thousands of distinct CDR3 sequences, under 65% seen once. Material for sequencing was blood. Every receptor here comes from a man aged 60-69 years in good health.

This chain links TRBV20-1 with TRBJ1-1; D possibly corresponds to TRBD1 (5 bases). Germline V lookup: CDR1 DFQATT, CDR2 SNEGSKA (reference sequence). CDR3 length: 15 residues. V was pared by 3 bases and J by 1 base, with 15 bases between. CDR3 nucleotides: TGCAGTGCTAGTTCGACCGGACAAACGAACACTGAAGCTTTCTTT. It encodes CSASSTGQTNTEAFF.

CDR3 amino acids: CASSFSQVHDSNQPQHF. The DNA for the CDR3 is TGCGCCAGCAGCTTCTCCCAGGTTCATGATAGCAATCAGCCCCAGCATTTT. The rearrangement links TRBV5-1 to TRBJ1-5; D gene uncertain. V was cut by 2 bases and J by 0 bases, with 15 bases left in between. Looked up from germline, CDR1 is SGHRS and CDR2 is YFSETQ. CDR3 length: 17 residues.

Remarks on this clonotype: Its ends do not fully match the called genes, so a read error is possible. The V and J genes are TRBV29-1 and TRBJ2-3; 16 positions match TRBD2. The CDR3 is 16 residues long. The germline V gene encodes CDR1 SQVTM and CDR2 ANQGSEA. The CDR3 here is CSVEGTSGGATDTQCF. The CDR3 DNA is TGCAGCGTTGAGGGGACTAGCGGGGGGGCCACAGATACGCAGTGTTTT.

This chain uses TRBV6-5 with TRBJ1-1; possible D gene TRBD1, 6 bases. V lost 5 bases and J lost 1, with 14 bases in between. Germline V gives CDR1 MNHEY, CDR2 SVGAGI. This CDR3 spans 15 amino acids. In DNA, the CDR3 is TGTGCCAGCAGTATAAGGGGGGGGACGAACACTGAAGCTTTCTTT. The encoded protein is CASSIRGGTNTEAFF.

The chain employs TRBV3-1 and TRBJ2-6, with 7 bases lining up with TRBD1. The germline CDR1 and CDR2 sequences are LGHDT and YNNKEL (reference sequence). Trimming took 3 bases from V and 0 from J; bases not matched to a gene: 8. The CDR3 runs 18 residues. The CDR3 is CASSQRRQGASGANVLTF. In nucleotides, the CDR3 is TGTGCCAGCAGCCAGCGAAGACAGGGAGCCTCTGGGGCCAACGTCCTGACTTTC.

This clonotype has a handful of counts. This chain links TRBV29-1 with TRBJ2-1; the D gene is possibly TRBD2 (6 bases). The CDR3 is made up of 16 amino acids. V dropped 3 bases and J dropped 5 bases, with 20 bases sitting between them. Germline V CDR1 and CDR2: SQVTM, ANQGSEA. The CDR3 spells CSVDLPRRGLDNEQFF. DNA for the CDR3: TGCAGCGTTGATTTACCCCGACGGGGGTTGGACAATGAGCAGTTCTTC.

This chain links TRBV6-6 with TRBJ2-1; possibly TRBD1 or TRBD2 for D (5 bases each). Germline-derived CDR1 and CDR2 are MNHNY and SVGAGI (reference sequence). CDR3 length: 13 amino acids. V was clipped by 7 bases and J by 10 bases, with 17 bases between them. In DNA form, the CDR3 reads TGTGCCAGCACCGAGACGACCGGGACGGAGCAGTTCTTC. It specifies CASTETTGTEQFF.

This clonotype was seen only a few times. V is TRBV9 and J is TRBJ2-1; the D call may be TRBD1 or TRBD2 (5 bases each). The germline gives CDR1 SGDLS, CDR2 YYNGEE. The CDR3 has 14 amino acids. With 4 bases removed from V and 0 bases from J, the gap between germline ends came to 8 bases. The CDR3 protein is CASSMGDSYNEQFF. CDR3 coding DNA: TGTGCCAGCAGCATGGGGGACTCCTACAATGAGCAGTTCTTC.

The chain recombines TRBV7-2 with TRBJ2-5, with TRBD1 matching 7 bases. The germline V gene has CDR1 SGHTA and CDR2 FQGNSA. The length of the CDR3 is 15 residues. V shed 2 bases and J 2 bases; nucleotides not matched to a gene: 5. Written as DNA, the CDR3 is TGTGCCAGCAGCTTAAGGGGGACAGTTCAAGAGACCCAGTACTTC. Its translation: CASSLRGTVQETQYF.

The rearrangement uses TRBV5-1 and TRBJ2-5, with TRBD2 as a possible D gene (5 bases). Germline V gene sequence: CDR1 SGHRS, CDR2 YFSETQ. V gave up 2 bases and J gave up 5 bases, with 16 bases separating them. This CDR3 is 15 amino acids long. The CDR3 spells CASSFSQPRRETQYF. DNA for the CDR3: TGCGCCAGCAGCTTCTCGCAGCCCCGGAGGGAGACCCAGTACTTC.

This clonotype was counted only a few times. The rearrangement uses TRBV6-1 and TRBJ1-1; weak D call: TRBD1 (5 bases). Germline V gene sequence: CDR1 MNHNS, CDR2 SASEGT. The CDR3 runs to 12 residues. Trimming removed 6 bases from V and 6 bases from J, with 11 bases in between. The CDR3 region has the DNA TGTGCCAGCAGCGGCGGGACCCCTGAAGCTTTCTTT. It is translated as CASSGGTPEAFF.

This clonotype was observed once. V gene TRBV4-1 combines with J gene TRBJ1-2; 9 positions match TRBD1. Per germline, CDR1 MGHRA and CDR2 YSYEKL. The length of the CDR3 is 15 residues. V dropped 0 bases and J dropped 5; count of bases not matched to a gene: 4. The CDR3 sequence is CASSQEVGQGYGYTF. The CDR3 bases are TGCGCCAGCAGCCAAGAAGTTGGACAGGGGTATGGCTACACCTTC.

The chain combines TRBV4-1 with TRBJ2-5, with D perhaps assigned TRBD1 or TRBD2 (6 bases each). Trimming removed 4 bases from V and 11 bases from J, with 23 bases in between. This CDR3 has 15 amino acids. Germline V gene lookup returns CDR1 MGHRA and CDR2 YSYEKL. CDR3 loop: CASSLGPGEVNEQYF. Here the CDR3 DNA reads TGCGCCAGCAGCCTGGGGCCAGGGGAGGTCAATGAGCAGTACTTC.

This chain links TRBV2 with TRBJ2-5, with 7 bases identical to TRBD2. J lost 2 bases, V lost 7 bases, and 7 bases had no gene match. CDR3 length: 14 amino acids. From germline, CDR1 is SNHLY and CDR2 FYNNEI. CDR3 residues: CASKGSGAQETQYF. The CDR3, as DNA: TGTGCCAGCAAGGGGAGCGGGGCACAAGAGACCCAGTACTTC.

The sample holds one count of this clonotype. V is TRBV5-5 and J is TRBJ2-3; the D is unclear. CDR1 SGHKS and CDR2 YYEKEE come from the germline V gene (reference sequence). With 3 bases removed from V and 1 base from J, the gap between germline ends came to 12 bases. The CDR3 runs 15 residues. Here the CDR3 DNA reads TGTGCCAGCAGCTCACTACCGGACCGCACAGATACGCAGTATTTT. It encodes CASSSLPDRTDTQYF. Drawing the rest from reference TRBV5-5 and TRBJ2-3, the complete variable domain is DAGVTQSPTHLIKTRGQQVTLRCSPISGHKSVSWYQQVLGQGPQFIFQYYEKEERGRGNFPDRFSARQFPNYSSELNVNALLLGDSALYLCASSSLPDRTDTQYFGPGTRLTVL.

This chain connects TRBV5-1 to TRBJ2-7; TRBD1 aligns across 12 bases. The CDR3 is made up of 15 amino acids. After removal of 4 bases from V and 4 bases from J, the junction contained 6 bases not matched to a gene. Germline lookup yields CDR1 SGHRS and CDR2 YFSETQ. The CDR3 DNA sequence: TGCGCCAGCAGCCCGGGACAGGGGGCCTTTTACGAGCAGTACTTC. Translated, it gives CASSPGQGAFYEQYF. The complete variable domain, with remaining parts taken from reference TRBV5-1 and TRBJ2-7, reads KAGVTQTPRYLIKTRGQQVTLSCSPISGHRSVSWYQQTPGQGLQFLFEYFSETQRNKGNFPGRFSGRQFSNSRSEMNVSTLELGDSALYLCASSPGQGAFYEQYFGPGTRLTVT.

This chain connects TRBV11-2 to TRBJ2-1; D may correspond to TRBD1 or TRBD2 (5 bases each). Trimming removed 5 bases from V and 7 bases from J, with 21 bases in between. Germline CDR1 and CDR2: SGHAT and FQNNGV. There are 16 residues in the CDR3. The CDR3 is CASSLYPGQGLNEQFF. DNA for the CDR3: TGTGCCAGCAGCCTATATCCGGGGCAGGGTTTGAATGAGCAGTTCTTC.

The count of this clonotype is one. The CDR3 region has the DNA TGTGCCATCAGACAGGACAATGAGCAGTACTTC. It specifies CAIRQDNEQYF. The chain links TRBV10-3 to TRBJ2-1; weak D call: TRBD1 (5 bases). The DNA end lines up better with TRBJ2-7; the J call may be wrong. The germline gives CDR1 ENHRY, CDR2 SYGVKD. The length of the CDR3 is 11 residues.

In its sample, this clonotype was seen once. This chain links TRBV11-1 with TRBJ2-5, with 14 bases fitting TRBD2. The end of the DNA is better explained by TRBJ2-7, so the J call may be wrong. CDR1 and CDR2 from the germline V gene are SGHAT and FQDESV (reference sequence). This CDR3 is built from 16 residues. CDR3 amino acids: CASSPGLAGGHYEQYF. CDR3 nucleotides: TGTGCCAGCAGCCCCGGACTAGCGGGGGGTCATTACGAGCAGTACTTC.